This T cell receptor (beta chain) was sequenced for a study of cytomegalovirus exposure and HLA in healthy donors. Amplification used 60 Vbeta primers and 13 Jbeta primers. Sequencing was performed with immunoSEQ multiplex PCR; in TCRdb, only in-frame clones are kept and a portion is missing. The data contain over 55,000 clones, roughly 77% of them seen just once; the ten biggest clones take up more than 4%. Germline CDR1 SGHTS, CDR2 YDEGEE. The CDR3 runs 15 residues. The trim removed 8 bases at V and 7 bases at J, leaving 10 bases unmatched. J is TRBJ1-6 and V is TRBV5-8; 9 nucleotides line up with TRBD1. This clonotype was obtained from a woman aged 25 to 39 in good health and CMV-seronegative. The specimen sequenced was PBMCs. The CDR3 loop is CASPTGGLRNSPLHF. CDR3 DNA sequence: TGTGCCAGTCCCACAGGGGGCCTCAGGAATTCACCCCTCCACTTT.